Sequencing of this T cell receptor beta chain was carried out in a study of PD-L1 blockade in urothelial cancer. About the study: Bladder-origin urothelial cancer in males covered about 90% of the 29 patients.

Sequencing used immunoSEQ multiplex PCR; TCRdb keeps in-frame clones, though not all of them. In the table there are 85,000 to 90,000 clones, more than 75% of which are singletons. In germline, CDR1 is MNHEY, CDR2 SMNVEV (reference sequence). The CDR3 length is 15 residues. V shed 3 bases and J 7 bases; nucleotides not matched to a gene: 7. Sample time point: pretreatment peripheral blood. The rearrangement joins TRBV27 to TRBJ2-1, with TRBD2 matching over 9 bases. The TCR sequence derives from a man aged 60 to 75 with urothelial cancer. The material sequenced was PBMCs, taken around atezolizumab (anti-PD-L1) treatment. CDR3 in amino acids: CASSFIAGERNEQFF. The CDR3 DNA is TGTGCCAGCAGTTTTATAGCGGGAGAAAGGAATGAGCAGTTCTTC.